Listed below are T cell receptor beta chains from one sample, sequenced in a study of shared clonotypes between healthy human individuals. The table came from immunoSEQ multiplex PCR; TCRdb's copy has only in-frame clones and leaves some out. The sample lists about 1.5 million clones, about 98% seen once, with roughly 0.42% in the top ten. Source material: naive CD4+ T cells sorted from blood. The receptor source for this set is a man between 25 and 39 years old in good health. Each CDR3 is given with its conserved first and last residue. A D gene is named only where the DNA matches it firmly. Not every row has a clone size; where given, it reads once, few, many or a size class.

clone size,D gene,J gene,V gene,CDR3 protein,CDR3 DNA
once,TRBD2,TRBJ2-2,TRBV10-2,CASTPRTGLAPNTGELFF,TGCGCCAGCACCCCCCGGACTGGACTAGCGCCAAACACCGGGGAGCTGTTTTTT
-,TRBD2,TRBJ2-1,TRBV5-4,CASSSQQTSGSIYEQFF,TGTGCCAGCAGCTCCCAACAGACTAGCGGGAGTATTTATGAGCAGTTCTTC
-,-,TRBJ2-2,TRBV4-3,CASSHAGTQNTGELFF,TGCGCCAGCAGCCACGCCGGGACTCAGAACACCGGGGAGCTGTTTTTT
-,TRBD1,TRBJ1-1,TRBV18,CASSKGTGGMSTEAFF,TGTGCCAGCTCTAAGGGGACAGGGGGTATGTCGACTGAAGCTTTCTTT
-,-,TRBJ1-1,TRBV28,CASGGARNTEAFF,TGTGCCAGCGGTGGGGCCAGGAACACTGAAGCTTTCTTT
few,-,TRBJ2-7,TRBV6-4,CASSVQDGYYEQYF,TGTGCCAGCAGTGTCCAGGACGGATACTACGAGCAGTACTTC
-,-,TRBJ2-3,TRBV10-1,CASSDSAKGTDTQYF,TGCGCCAGCAGTGATTCCGCTAAGGGCACAGATACGCAGTATTTT
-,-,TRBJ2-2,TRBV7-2,CASSLFGLLNTGELFF,TGTGCCAGCAGCTTATTCGGCCTCCTGAACACCGGGGAGCTGTTTTTT
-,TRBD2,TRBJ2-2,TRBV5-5,CASSFLTSGKTGELFF,TGTGCCAGCAGCTTCTTGACTAGCGGAAAAACCGGGGAGCTGTTTTTT
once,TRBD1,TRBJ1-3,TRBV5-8,CASSKQGERSGNTIYF,TGTGCCAGCAGCAAACAGGGGGAACGCTCTGGAAACACCATATATTTT
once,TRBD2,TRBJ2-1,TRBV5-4,CASRWAGASYNEQFF,TGTGCCAGCAGATGGGCGGGAGCATCCTACAATGAGCAGTTCTTC
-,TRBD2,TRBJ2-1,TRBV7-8,CASSSSPGLANEQFF,TGTGCCAGCAGCTCGTCGCCCGGACTAGCGAATGAGCAGTTCTTC
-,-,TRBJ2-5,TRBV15,CATSSRVDWGETQYF,TGTGCCACCAGCAGCAGGGTAGATTGGGGGGAGACCCAGTACTTC
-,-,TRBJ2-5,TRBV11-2,CASSLEHLYQETQYF,TGTGCCAGCAGCTTAGAACACCTGTACCAAGAGACCCAGTACTTC
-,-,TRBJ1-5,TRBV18,CASSPSENQPQHF,TGTGCCAGCTCACCGTCAGAGAATCAGCCCCAGCATTTT
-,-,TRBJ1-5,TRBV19,CASSIVEAGGQPQHF,TGTGCCAGTAGTATAGTAGAGGCAGGTGGTCAGCCCCAGCATTTT
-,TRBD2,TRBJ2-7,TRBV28,CASSWGLAGGSYF,TGTGCCAGCAGTTGGGGACTTGCGGGAGGGTCTTACTTC
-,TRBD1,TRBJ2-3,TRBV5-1,CASSPRPGQGDTQYF,TGCGCCAGCAGCCCCAGGCCCGGACAGGGAGATACGCAGTATTTT
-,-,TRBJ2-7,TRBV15,CATSRDVAAEQYF,TGTGCCACCAGCAGAGATGTGGCGGCCGAGCAGTACTTC
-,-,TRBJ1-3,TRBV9,CASGQGASGNTIYF,TGTGCCAGCGGCCAAGGGGCATCTGGAAACACCATATATTTT
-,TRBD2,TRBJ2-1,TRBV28,CASSLYRLAGGVDEQFF,TGTGCCAGCAGTTTATATCGTCTAGCGGGAGGGGTGGATGAGCAGTTCTTC
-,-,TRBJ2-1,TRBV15,CATSTLAGQGGYNEQFF,TGTGCCACCAGTACGTTGGCTGGTCAGGGAGGCTACAATGAGCAGTTCTTC
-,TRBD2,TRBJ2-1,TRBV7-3,CASSLMAGAKGYNEQFF,TGTGCCAGCAGCTTAATGGCGGGAGCGAAAGGGTACAATGAGCAGTTCTTC
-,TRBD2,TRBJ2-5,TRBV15,CATSREPGGQETQYF,TGTGCCACCAGCAGAGAGCCGGGAGGCCAAGAGACCCAGTACTTC
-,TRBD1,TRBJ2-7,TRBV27,CASSRDRGAYEQYF,TGTGCCAGCAGCCGGGACAGGGGTGCCTACGAGCAGTACTTC
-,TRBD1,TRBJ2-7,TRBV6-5,CASSTGTGLNEQYF,TGTGCCAGCAGCACCGGGACAGGCTTAAACGAGCAGTACTTC
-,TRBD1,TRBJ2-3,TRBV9,CASSIIGQGMSDTQYF,TGTGCCAGCAGCATAATTGGACAGGGGATGTCAGATACGCAGTATTTT
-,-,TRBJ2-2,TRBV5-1,CASSLYAGNNGELFF,TGCGCCAGCAGCTTGTACGCAGGGAACAACGGGGAGCTGTTTTTT
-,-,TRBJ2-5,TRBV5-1,CASSPDLRPLGPQYF,TGCGCCAGCAGCCCGGACCTCCGGCCTCTTGGACCCCAGTACTTC
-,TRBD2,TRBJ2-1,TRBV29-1,CSVGAAGGPSEQFF,TGCAGCGTTGGGGCGGCGGGAGGGCCGAGTGAGCAGTTCTTC
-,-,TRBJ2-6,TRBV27,CASSFYTSGANVLTF,TGTGCCAGCAGTTTTTATACCTCTGGGGCCAACGTCCTGACTTTC
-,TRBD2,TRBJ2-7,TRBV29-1,CSVALAGWYEQYF,TGCAGCGTTGCACTAGCGGGATGGTACGAGCAGTACTTC
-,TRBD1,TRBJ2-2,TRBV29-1,CSAATGPNTGELFF,TGCAGCGCCGCGACAGGGCCTAACACCGGGGAGCTGTTTTTT
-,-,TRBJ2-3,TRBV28,CASGGGPRGFTSTDTQYF,TGTGCCAGCGGAGGGGGGCCCAGGGGGTTCACTAGCACAGATACGCAGTATTTT
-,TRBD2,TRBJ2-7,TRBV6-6,CASSYWLAGVSYEQYF,TGTGCCAGCAGTTACTGGCTAGCGGGAGTATCTTACGAGCAGTACTTC
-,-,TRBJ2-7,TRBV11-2,CASSADGSYYEQYF,TGTGCCAGCAGCGCGGACGGATCCTACTACGAGCAGTACTTC
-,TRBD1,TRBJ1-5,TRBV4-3,CASSQDWGTDRGNQPQHF,TGCGCCAGCAGCCAAGATTGGGGAACGGACAGGGGCAATCAGCCCCAGCATTTT
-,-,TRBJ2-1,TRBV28,CASSLFVLAMGAYNEQFF,TGTGCCAGCAGTTTATTTGTCTTGGCCATGGGGGCCTACAATGAGCAGTTCTTC
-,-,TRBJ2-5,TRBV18,CASSPPLRETQYF,TGTGCCAGCTCACCACCGTTACGAGAGACCCAGTACTTC
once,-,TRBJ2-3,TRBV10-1,CASAGTSTDTQYF,TGCGCCAGTGCCGGGACTAGCACAGATACGCAGTATTTT
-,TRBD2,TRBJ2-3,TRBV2,CASGRLAGGLDTQYF,TGTGCCAGCGGGAGACTAGCGGGAGGCCTAGATACGCAGTATTTT
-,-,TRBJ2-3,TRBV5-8,CASGRADTQYF,TGTGCCAGCGGACGGGCAGATACGCAGTATTTT
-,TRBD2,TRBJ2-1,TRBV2,CASSPGTSGTIEQFF,TGTGCCAGCAGCCCGGGGACTAGCGGGACCATTGAGCAGTTCTTC
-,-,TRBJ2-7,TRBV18,CASSPPFPGTVAYEQYF,TGTGCCAGCTCACCACCGTTCCCAGGGACGGTAGCCTACGAGCAGTACTTC
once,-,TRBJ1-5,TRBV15,CATSRDSTNQPQHF,TGTGCCACCAGCAGAGACAGCACAAATCAGCCCCAGCATTTT
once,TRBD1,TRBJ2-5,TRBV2,CASSDGQAMETQYF,TGTGCCAGCAGTGACGGACAGGCGATGGAGACCCAGTACTTC
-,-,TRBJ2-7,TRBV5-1,CASSPAGTLKYEQYF,TGCGCCAGCAGCCCGGCCGGGACACTGAAATACGAGCAGTACTTC
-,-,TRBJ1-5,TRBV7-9,CASSFTPFQPQHF,TGTGCCAGCAGTTTCACCCCTTTTCAGCCCCAGCATTTT
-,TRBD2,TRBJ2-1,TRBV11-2,CASSLSRRGGREQFF,TGTGCCAGCAGCTTATCTCGGCGGGGAGGGCGGGAGCAGTTCTTC
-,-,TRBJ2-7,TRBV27,CASSLSRESYEQYF,TGTGCCAGCAGTTTATCCCGGGAATCCTACGAGCAGTACTTC